The 32 T cell receptor beta chains presented below share a single source sample, sequenced in a study of cytomegalovirus exposure and HLA in healthy donors (TCRdb year 2017). Library creation used the immunoSEQ multiplex PCR assay. For the multiplex PCR, a mixture combining 60 forward primers for TCR Vbeta segments and 13 reverse primers for TCR Jbeta segments was used. TCRdb holds this immuneACCESS table with in-frame rearrangements only. Some clones are missing; in checked studies, unresolved V genes explain under half, and the rest has no known cause. For this sample there are 200,000 to 250,000 clones; approximately 82% appear just once. The ten largest account for over 0.55% of the sample. The specimen was PBMCs. These receptor sequences come from a man between 18 and 35 years old in good health and CMV-seronegative.

This chain links TRBV28 with TRBJ2-7, with 14 bases aligning to TRBD2. V gave up 5 bases and J gave up 2 bases; unmatched junction bases: 14. The CDR3 has 19 amino acids. CDR1 and CDR2 (germline): MDHEN, SYDVKM. The CDR3 loop is CASSTPGLAGVIRPYEQYF. CDR3 nucleotide sequence: TGTGCCAGCAGTACCCCGGGACTAGCGGGAGTAATAAGGCCCTACGAGCAGTACTTC.

V and J are TRBV15 and TRBJ1-5; D not certain. The CDR3 runs to 17 residues. Trimming took 0 bases from V and 0 from J, leaving 12 bases between them. Germline CDR1 reads LNHNV; CDR2 reads YYDKDF (reference sequence). CDR3 protein: CATSRDNGLNSNQPQHF. For the CDR3, the DNA is TGTGCCACCAGCAGAGATAATGGACTGAATAGCAATCAGCCCCAGCATTTT. Looking up the rest from reference TRBV15 and TRBJ1-5 gives the full variable domain: DAMVIQNPRYQVTQFGKPVTLSCSQTLNHNVMYWYQQKSSQAPKLLFHYYDKDFNNEADTPDNFQSRRPNTSFCFLDIRSPGLGDTAMYLCATSRDNGLNSNQPQHFGDGTRLSIL.

The V gene is TRBV2, the J gene TRBJ2-6; maybe TRBD1 (5 bases). V gave up 8 bases and J gave up 2 bases, with 10 bases separating them. CDR1 SNHLY and CDR2 FYNNEI come from the germline V gene. The CDR3 has 14 amino acids. Here the CDR3 DNA reads TGTGCCAGCGGGGCCCTCCCTGGGGCCAACGTCCTGACTTTC. Translation: CASGALPGANVLTF. The whole variable domain, remainder taken from reference TRBV2 and TRBJ2-6, is EPEVTQTPSHQVTQMGQEVILRCVPISNHLYFYWYRQILGQKVEFLVSFYNNEISEKSEIFDDQFSVERPDGSNFTLKIRSTKLEDSAMYFCASGALPGANVLTFGAGSRLTVL.

This sequence joins TRBV7-8 and TRBJ2-5, with 11 bases aligning to TRBD2. The CDR3 contains 20 residues. The ends lost 0 bases at V and 4 bases at J; junction bases unmatched: 16. CDR1 and CDR2 (germline): SGHVS, FQNEAQ. The CDR3 nucleotides read TGTGCCAGCAGCTTAGCGAGGGTAGCGGGAGGGGCAATCAGAGTAGAGACCCAGTACTTC. Encoded protein: CASSLARVAGGAIRVETQYF.

V usage is TRBV7-2 and J usage is TRBJ2-3, with D perhaps matching TRBD2 (5 bases). The V and J ends lost 2 bases and 6 bases respectively, with 12 bases between them. CDR1 is SGHTA and CDR2 is FQGNSA in the germline V gene. The CDR3 is 14 residues long. Written as DNA, the CDR3 is TGTGCCAGCAGCTTATGGAGGCCGCTGGATACGCAGTATTTT. Translated: CASSLWRPLDTQYF.

The chain joins TRBV5-1 to TRBJ2-3, with D uncertain. The CDR3 is made up of 13 amino acids. CDR1 and CDR2 (germline): SGHRS, YFSETQ. V lost 0 bases, J lost 4 bases, and 6 bases lay in between. The CDR3 nucleotides are TGCGCCAGCAGCTTGGCCCCAGCAGATACGCAGTATTTT. As protein: CASSLAPADTQYF.

The chain joins TRBV27 to TRBJ1-2; perhaps TRBD1 as D (5 bases). Trimming took 5 bases from V and 0 from J, leaving 19 bases between them. Germline V gene sequence: CDR1 MNHEY, CDR2 SMNVEV (reference sequence). This CDR3 contains 17 residues. In DNA, the CDR3 is TGTGCCAGCAGTCCGCACGGGGGGAGGGCAGCTAACTATGGCTACACCTTC. This translates into CASSPHGGRAANYGYTF.

The chain carries TRBV7-8 and TRBJ1-5; D unresolved. The CDR3 has 18 amino acids. Trimming removed 3 bases at V and 0 bases at J, with 18 bases between. Germline CDR1 reads SGHVS; CDR2 reads FQNEAQ. The CDR3 DNA is TGTGCCAGCAGCTTGAAGAGGGAGAATGCAGATAGCAATCAGCCCCAGCATTTT. This sequence encodes CASSLKRENADSNQPQHF.

V usage is TRBV29-1 and J usage is TRBJ2-7; no definite D call. CDR3 length equals 14 residues. Trimming took off 4 bases at V and 2 bases at J, with 15 bases between the two ends. Germline values: CDR1 SQVTM, CDR2 ANQGSEA. CDR3 residues: CSVGLMTGTYEQYF. DNA of the CDR3: TGCAGCGTTGGACTTATGACTGGAACCTACGAGCAGTACTTC.

The chain employs TRBV5-4 and TRBJ1-1; TRBD1 is a possible D gene (6 bases). CDR1 is SGHNT, CDR2 YYREEE, per germline (reference sequence). Trimming took 1 base from V and 8 from J, leaving 21 bases between them. The CDR3 covers 16 residues. The DNA for the CDR3 is TGTGCCAGCAGCTTGTCCTTGGGCCGGGGGGGCGAAGAAGCTTTCTTT. Translated: CASSLSLGRGGEEAFF.

The chain employs TRBV5-1 and TRBJ2-3; a possible D gene is TRBD2 (6 bases). The CDR3 is 14 amino acids. V lost 2 bases and J lost 3, with 10 bases in between. Germline V gives CDR1 SGHRS, CDR2 YFSETQ. The CDR3 nucleotides read TGCGCCAGCAGCTTTGAAGGGAGGACAGATACGCAGTATTTT. Translation gives CASSFEGRTDTQYF.

This chain joins TRBV11-2 and TRBJ2-1, with 7 bases identical to TRBD1. CDR1 SGHAT and CDR2 FQNNGV come from the germline V gene. V was clipped by 5 bases and J by 0 bases; unmatched bases: 1. This CDR3 region has 14 residues. The CDR3 is CASSRDSSYNEQFF. In DNA, the CDR3 is TGTGCCAGCAGCCGGGACAGCTCCTACAATGAGCAGTTCTTC. Drawing the rest from reference TRBV11-2 and TRBJ2-1, the complete variable domain is EAGVAQSPRYKIIEKRQSVAFWCNPISGHATLYWYQQILGQGPKLLIQFQNNGVVDDSQLPKDRFSAERLKGVDSTLKIQPAKLEDSAVYLCASSRDSSYNEQFFGPGTRLTVL.

This clone was seen a few times. V usage is TRBV7-8 and J usage is TRBJ2-7, with D perhaps TRBD1 (5 bases). This CDR3 is 13 amino acids long. Germline assignment: CDR1 SGHVS and CDR2 FQNEAQ. V was shortened by 1 base and J by 5 bases, with 9 bases between the two germline ends. The CDR3 here is CASSLESRDEQYF. The CDR3 region has the DNA TGTGCCAGCAGCTTAGAGAGCAGGGACGAGCAGTACTTC.

This clone was detected once. The V gene is TRBV5-1, the J gene TRBJ2-1; the match to TRBD2 covers 8 bases. Trimming at V came to 2 bases and at J to 1 base, leaving 2 bases not matched to a gene. The CDR3 sequence is 15 residues long. CDR1 is SGHRS, CDR2 YFSETQ, per germline. In nucleotides, the CDR3 is TGCGCCAGCAGCTTCCTAGCGGGTTCCTACAATGAGCAGTTCTTC. This codes for CASSFLAGSYNEQFF. Supplemented by reference TRBV5-1 and TRBJ2-1, the full variable domain reads KAGVTQTPRYLIKTRGQQVTLSCSPISGHRSVSWYQQTPGQGLQFLFEYFSETQRNKGNFPGRFSGRQFSNSRSEMNVSTLELGDSALYLCASSFLAGSYNEQFFGPGTRLTVL.

This clone was counted once. CDR3 amino acids: CSVEDRGSTGELFF. The CDR3 DNA follows: TGCAGCGTTGAGGACAGGGGGTCCACCGGGGAGCTGTTTTTT. The chain links TRBV29-1 to TRBJ2-2; 10 nucleotides align to TRBD1. This CDR3 has 14 residues. V shed 3 bases, J shed 4 bases, and the junction held 2 bases outside the gene matches. Germline CDR1 reads SQVTM; CDR2 reads ANQGSEA.

This chain joins TRBV7-9 and TRBJ1-4; 7 bases are a match to TRBD1. V lost 3 bases, J lost 7 bases, and 11 bases stayed unmatched. The CDR3 covers 16 residues. Germline V gene lookup returns CDR1 SEHNR and CDR2 FQNEAQ (reference sequence). This chain's CDR3 is CASSFFDRAKTEKLFF. The CDR3 nucleotides read TGTGCCAGCAGCTTCTTCGACAGGGCTAAGACTGAAAAACTGTTTTTT.

The V and J genes are TRBV29-1 and TRBJ1-4, with D possibly TRBD1 on 6 matching bases. The CDR3 has 12 residues. V lost 5 bases to trimming and J lost 8 bases, with 12 bases between them. Germline V gene lookup returns CDR1 SQVTM and CDR2 ANQGSEA. This chain's CDR3 is CSVSTGYEKLFF. CDR3 DNA sequence: TGCAGCGTTTCTACAGGGTACGAAAAACTGTTTTTT.

The chain couples TRBV6-1 to TRBJ1-2; a possible D gene is TRBD1 (6 bases). V lost 6 bases, J lost 4 bases, and 15 bases lay in between. Germline V gene lookup returns CDR1 MNHNS and CDR2 SASEGT. The CDR3 is 14 residues long. The CDR3 sequence is CASRSGQRTYGYTF. CDR3 bases: TGTGCCAGCAGATCAGGACAGCGTACCTATGGCTACACCTTC.

CDR3 region: CASRLGQGASEQFF. The DNA for the CDR3 is TGTGCCAGCAGATTGGGACAGGGGGCAAGTGAGCAGTTCTTC. The J gene is TRBJ2-1, the V gene TRBV6-1, with 12 positions matching TRBD1. This CDR3 region has 14 residues. Losses at the gene ends were 6 bases for V and 9 bases for J; bases not matched to a gene: 6. Germline loops: CDR1 MNHNS, CDR2 SASEGT.

The chain is built from TRBV5-6 and TRBJ1-5; perhaps TRBD1 as D (6 bases). Germline loops: CDR1 SGHDT, CDR2 YYEEEE. The V end lost 0 bases, the J end lost 4 bases, and 14 bases lay between the germline ends. The CDR3 has 16 residues. Written as DNA, the CDR3 is TGTGCCAGCAGCTTGGAGCAGGGGTTACAGAATCAGCCCCAGCATTTT. Its protein product is CASSLEQGLQNQPQHF.

The chain uses TRBV9 and TRBJ1-6; no definite D call. The CDR3 has 13 amino acids. Trimming took 2 bases from V and 5 from J, leaving 5 bases between them. Germline V gene sequence: CDR1 SGDLS, CDR2 YYNGEE. CDR3 nucleotides: TGTGCCAGCAGCGTTCTAGATAATTCACCCCTCCACTTT. It codes for CASSVLDNSPLHF.

The chain combines TRBV7-9 with TRBJ2-7; 8 bases align to TRBD1. Germline V gene lookup returns CDR1 SEHNR and CDR2 FQNEAQ (reference sequence). The CDR3 has 18 amino acids. The junction had 14 bases not matched to a gene; V was cut back by 4 bases and J by 0 bases. Here the CDR3 reads CASSSTLRTGPISYEQYF. The DNA for the CDR3 is TGTGCCAGCAGCTCGACTCTCCGGACAGGGCCCATCTCCTACGAGCAGTACTTC.

The gene calls are TRBV9 and TRBJ2-3; TRBD2 agrees at 11 bases. V lost 6 bases, J lost 4 bases, and 7 bases stayed unmatched. The CDR3 loop spans 15 amino acids. The germline CDR1 and CDR2 sequences are SGDLS and YYNGEE. The DNA of the CDR3 is TGTGCCAGCACCCGACTAGCGGGATATTCAGATACGCAGTATTTT. Its translation: CASTRLAGYSDTQYF.

The chain joins TRBV18 to TRBJ1-2, with D possibly TRBD1 on 6 matching bases. Germline lookup yields CDR1 KGHSH and CDR2 LQKENI. V lost 6 bases and J 5 bases, leaving 16 bases between the germline ends. CDR3 length: 14 amino acids. DNA for the CDR3: TGTGCCAGCTCCCGGACAGATTTTAATTATGGCTACACCTTC. Translation gives CASSRTDFNYGYTF. The full variable domain, rest sourced from reference TRBV18 and TRBJ1-2, is NAGVMQNPRHLVRRRGQEARLRCSPMKGHSHVYWYRQLPEEGLKFMVYLQKENIIDESGMPKERFSAEFPKEGPSILRIQQVVRGDSAAYFCASSRTDFNYGYTFGSGTRLTVV.

This clone was observed a single time. The chain employs TRBV11-2 and TRBJ1-2, with D unresolved. V gave up 1 base and J gave up 5 bases, with 14 bases separating them. Germline V gene sequence: CDR1 SGHAT, CDR2 FQNNGV. The CDR3 spans 15 residues. CDR3: CASSLVSQSTYGYTF. For the CDR3, the DNA is TGTGCCAGCAGCTTAGTTAGCCAGTCAACGTATGGCTACACCTTC.

CDR3 loop: CASSDASSSYNEQFF. As DNA, the CDR3 is TGTGCCAGCAGTGATGCCTCGAGCTCCTACAATGAGCAGTTCTTC. The chain recombines TRBV6-1 with TRBJ2-1; no firm D call. V shed 3 bases and J shed 0 bases, with 9 bases lying between them. The length of the CDR3 is 15 residues. Germline values: CDR1 MNHNS, CDR2 SASEGT.

The chain recombines TRBV7-8 with TRBJ1-2; TRBD1 matches at 11 bases. Germline CDR1 and CDR2: SGHVS and FQNEAQ. With 5 bases clipped from V and 8 bases from J, the junction kept 4 bases outside the gene matches. This CDR3 region has 13 residues. The CDR3 spells CASSTDRGQGYTF. CDR3 DNA: TGTGCCAGCAGCACGGACAGGGGGCAGGGCTACACCTTC.

This chain links TRBV7-8 with TRBJ2-4, with a possible D match to TRBD2 (5 bases). CDR1 and CDR2 (germline): SGHVS, FQNEAQ. Trimming left V 1 base short and J 1 base short, with 8 bases between. This CDR3 has 15 amino acids. The CDR3, as DNA: TGTGCCAGCAGCTTAGGTCGGGATGCCAAAAACATTCAGTACTTC. Protein: CASSLGRDAKNIQYF.

The gene calls are TRBV18 and TRBJ2-7; no reliable D call. From germline, CDR1 is KGHSH and CDR2 LQKENI. V lost 0 bases and J 3 bases, leaving 6 bases between the germline ends. The CDR3 consists of 13 residues. The CDR3 coding sequence is TGTGCCAGCTCACCACCATCGGTCTACGAGCAGTACTTC. It is translated as CASSPPSVYEQYF.

This clone was found a few times. This chain's CDR3 is CASRGTVYSNQPQHF. The CDR3 coding sequence is TGTGCCAGCAGGGGGACAGTCTATAGCAATCAGCCCCAGCATTTT. This sequence joins TRBV27 and TRBJ1-5; 7 bases map to TRBD1. The length of the CDR3 is 15 residues. In germline, CDR1 is MNHEY, CDR2 SMNVEV (reference sequence). The V and J ends lost 6 bases and 0 bases, in that order; junction bases with no gene match: 5.

This rearrangement joins TRBV30 to TRBJ1-6; D unresolved. Germline V gives CDR1 GTSNPN, CDR2 SVGIG (reference sequence). The CDR3 is 13 residues long. Between the trimmed V and J ends, which lost 4 bases and 9 bases, there was a span of 13 bases. The CDR3 sequence: CAWKYGGLSPLHF. As DNA, the CDR3 is TGTGCCTGGAAGTACGGAGGCCTTTCACCCCTCCACTTT.

In this sample, this clone turned up a few times. This rearrangement joins TRBV7-6 to TRBJ2-1, with 10 bases identical to TRBD2. CDR1 and CDR2 (germline): SGHVS, FNYEAQ. The CDR3 covers 14 residues. Trimming at V came to 2 bases and at J to 7 bases, leaving 2 bases not matched to a gene. CDR3 loop: CASSLTAGGNEQFF. DNA for the CDR3: TGTGCCAGCAGCTTAACAGCGGGAGGGAATGAGCAGTTCTTC.